Listed below are T cell receptor beta chains from one sample, sequenced in a study of OX40 agonist ivuxolimab in advanced cancers. Here immunoSEQ multiplex PCR was the method, and the copy in TCRdb shows in-frame clones only, minus some. Among roughly 66,000 clones listed, 75% to 90% were seen once. This sample comprised CD4+ or CD8+ T cells sorted from blood, obtained in a trial of the OX40 agonist ivuxolimab. The receptors shown here come from an adult with an advanced solid tumor such as melanoma, head and neck, liver or kidney cancer. Both conserved end residues are part of each CDR3. A D gene is named only where the DNA matches it firmly. Where a row states a size, it is once, few, many or the class of an expanded clone; other rows omit it.

clone_size | j_call | d_call | v_call | cdr3_aa | cdr3_nt
- | TRBJ2-3 | TRBD2 | TRBV29-1 | CSVTLAERTDTQYF | TGCAGCGTTACCCTAGCGGAGCGCACAGATACGCAGTATTTT
- | TRBJ2-1 | - | TRBV7-3 | CASSLRPAAATTAYNEQFF | TGTGCCAGCAGCTTAAGGCCTGCGGCCGCTACTACCGCCTACAATGAGCAGTTCTTC
- | TRBJ2-6 | - | TRBV28 | CASTSIRAGANVLTF | TGTGCCAGCACAAGCATCAGGGCTGGGGCCAACGTCCTGACTTTC
- | TRBJ1-2 | - | TRBV5-5 | CASSLGGSMGYGYTF | TGTGCCAGCAGCTTGGGGGGGAGCATGGGCTATGGCTACACCTTC
- | TRBJ1-5 | - | TRBV7-9 | CASSLDRNSNQPQHF | TGTGCCAGCAGCTTAGACAGGAATAGCAATCAGCCCCAGCATTTT
once | TRBJ2-7 | - | TRBV7-9 | CASSLAGVRGYEQYF | TGTGCCAGCAGCTTAGCGGGAGTACGGGGCTACGAGCAGTACTTC
- | TRBJ2-3 | - | TRBV21-1 | CASSKERDSTDTQYF | TGTGCCAGCAGCAAAGAGAGGGACAGCACAGATACGCAGTATTTT
- | TRBJ1-2 | - | TRBV6-1 | CASSEGRGEGYGYTF | TGTGCCAGCAGTGAAGGACGAGGGGAGGGCTATGGCTACACCTTC
- | TRBJ2-3 | TRBD1 | TRBV19 | CASSLLTGAPTDTQYF | TGTGCCAGTAGCCTTCTGACAGGGGCCCCCACAGATACGCAGTATTTT
- | TRBJ1-6 | TRBD1 | TRBV5-1 | CASSLATGGAGRSPLHF | TGCGCCAGCAGCTTGGCCACAGGGGGCGCAGGCCGTTCACCCCTCCACTTT
few | TRBJ2-1 | - | TRBV10-3 | CAISKGEIYNEQFF | TGTGCCATCAGCAAGGGGGAGATCTACAATGAGCAGTTCTTC
- | TRBJ2-5 | - | TRBV7-2 | CASSLLETQYF | TGTGCCAGCAGCTTACTAGAGACCCAGTACTTC
- | TRBJ1-1 | - | TRBV4-1 | CASSQIPRGTEAFF | TGCGCCAGCAGCCAAATCCCACGCGGCACTGAAGCTTTCTTT
- | TRBJ2-7 | TRBD1 | TRBV5-5 | CASSLLGQVSYEQYF | TGTGCCAGCAGCTTGTTGGGACAGGTTTCCTACGAGCAGTACTTC
once | TRBJ1-1 | - | TRBV6-1 | CASSEAPGRNTEAFF | TGTGCCAGCAGTGAAGCTCCGGGGAGGAACACTGAAGCTTTCTTT
- | TRBJ2-5 | - | TRBV18 | CASSPDRQETQYF | TGTGCCAGCTCACCAGACAGACAAGAGACCCAGTACTTC
- | TRBJ2-1 | TRBD2 | TRBV5-4 | CASSFFASSGRDNEQFF | TGTGCCAGCAGCTTCTTTGCTTCTAGCGGGAGGGACAATGAGCAGTTCTTC
- | TRBJ1-1 | - | TRBV7-2 | CASSKGGGHTEAFF | TGTGCCAGCAGCAAGGGGGGCGGGCACACTGAAGCTTTCTTT
- | TRBJ1-2 | - | TRBV28 | CASSFGGDYGYTF | TGTGCCAGCAGTTTTGGAGGGGACTATGGCTACACCTTC
- | TRBJ1-4 | - | TRBV29-1 | CSAATAGNEKLFF | TGCAGCGCCGCGACAGCTGGTAATGAAAAACTGTTTTTT
- | TRBJ2-3 | - | TRBV11-1 | CASSPERDTQYF | TGTGCCAGCAGCCCCGAGCGGGATACGCAGTATTTT
- | TRBJ2-5 | TRBD2 | TRBV30 | CAWGTSGQETQYF | TGTGCCTGGGGGACTAGCGGCCAAGAGACCCAGTACTTC
- | TRBJ1-5 | - | TRBV2 | CASSRDYSNQPQHF | TGTGCCAGCAGTCGGGACTATAGCAATCAGCCCCAGCATTTT
few | TRBJ2-6 | - | TRBV2 | CASSDFRVANVLTF | TGTGCCAGCAGTGATTTCAGGGTGGCCAACGTCCTGACTTTC
once | TRBJ2-1 | - | TRBV7-2 | CASSVGPPGLRSYNEQFF | TGTGCCAGCAGCGTCGGACCTCCGGGACTGCGTTCCTACAATGAGCAGTTCTTC
- | TRBJ2-7 | - | TRBV7-2 | CASSGQGYEQYF | TGTGCCAGCAGCGGCCAGGGTTACGAGCAGTACTTC
- | TRBJ2-4 | - | TRBV19 | CASSMRPPGLTKNIQYF | TGTGCCAGTAGTATGAGGCCCCCAGGGTTAACCAAAAACATTCAGTACTTC
once | TRBJ1-1 | - | TRBV2 | CASMVRVLLGNTEAFF | TGTGCCAGCATGGTCCGGGTTCTACTAGGGAACACTGAAGCTTTCTTT
- | TRBJ2-4 | - | TRBV5-1 | CASSLAGAKNIQYF | TGCGCCAGCAGCTTAGCGGGTGCCAAAAACATTCAGTACTTC
- | TRBJ1-1 | TRBD1 | TRBV4-1 | CASSREQGRVTEAFF | TGCGCCAGCAGCCGGGAACAGGGGAGAGTGACTGAAGCTTTCTTT
- | TRBJ2-1 | TRBD2 | TRBV14 | CASSPPRLAGGNYNEQFF | TGTGCCAGCAGCCCTCCCCGACTAGCGGGAGGTAACTACAATGAGCAGTTCTTC
- | TRBJ2-3 | - | TRBV7-9 | CASSLGQGSTDTQYF | TGTGCCAGCAGCTTAGGTCAGGGCTCGACAGATACGCAGTATTTT
- | TRBJ1-5 | - | TRBV19 | CASSPQGPKSNQPQHF | TGTGCCAGTAGTCCACAGGGCCCCAAAAGCAATCAGCCCCAGCATTTT
- | TRBJ2-5 | - | TRBV7-9 | CASSLFRETQYF | TGTGCCAGCAGCTTATTTCGGGAGACCCAGTACTTC
- | TRBJ2-5 | - | TRBV9 | CASSFRGNQETQYF | TGTGCCAGCAGCTTCCGCGGTAACCAAGAGACCCAGTACTTC
- | TRBJ1-2 | TRBD1 | TRBV6-6 | CASGGTGGDRGYTF | TGTGCCAGCGGGGGGACAGGGGGCGACCGTGGCTACACCTTC
- | TRBJ1-1 | - | TRBV6-5 | CASSYSFSGNTEAFF | TGTGCCAGCAGTTACTCGTTCAGTGGGAACACTGAAGCTTTCTTT
- | TRBJ2-2 | - | TRBV7-8 | CASSPRGMNTGELFF | TGTGCCAGCAGCCCTAGGGGGATGAACACCGGGGAGCTGTTTTTT
- | TRBJ1-3 | TRBD1 | TRBV23-1 | CASSHPRTGEGNTIYF | TGCGCCAGCAGTCACCCGCGGACAGGGGAGGGGAACACCATATATTTT
- | TRBJ2-5 | TRBD2 | TRBV18 | CASSPSAGGPFETQYF | TGTGCCAGCTCCCCATCTGCGGGAGGGCCTTTTGAGACCCAGTACTTC
- | TRBJ2-1 | TRBD2 | TRBV5-1 | CASSLARGGINEQFF | TGCGCCAGCAGCTTGGCCCGGGGGGGCATAAATGAGCAGTTCTTC
- | TRBJ1-1 | - | TRBV28 | CATDGQLGTEAFF | TGTGCCACAGACGGGCAGCTTGGCACTGAAGCTTTCTTT
- | TRBJ2-1 | - | TRBV12-5 | CASGSGGRRSYNEQFF | TGTGCTAGTGGTTCTGGGGGCCGGAGGTCCTACAATGAGCAGTTCTTC
- | TRBJ1-2 | TRBD1 | TRBV6-5 | CASKDRAYGYTF | TGTGCCAGCAAGGACAGGGCTTATGGCTACACCTTC
- | TRBJ1-4 | - | TRBV7-9 | CASSPRAGDRYEKLFF | TGTGCCAGCAGCCCACGAGCGGGGGACCGGTACGAAAAACTGTTTTTT
- | TRBJ1-4 | - | TRBV15 | CATSSPHLEGEKLFF | TGTGCCACCAGCAGCCCTCACCTAGAAGGTGAAAAACTGTTTTTT
- | TRBJ1-1 | - | TRBV27 | CASSANRVSTEAFF | TGTGCCAGCAGTGCGAACAGGGTGAGCACTGAAGCTTTCTTT
- | TRBJ1-2 | - | TRBV6-5 | CASRRQTGNYGYTF | TGTGCCAGCAGACGCCAAACAGGGAACTATGGCTACACCTTC
- | TRBJ1-2 | - | TRBV29-1 | CSVESPRGSYGYTF | TGCAGCGTTGAAAGTCCGAGGGGAAGCTATGGCTACACCTTC
- | TRBJ1-2 | - | TRBV28 | CATLKHTYGYTF | TGTGCCACCCTAAAACACACCTATGGCTACACCTTC
- | TRBJ1-5 | TRBD1 | TRBV5-5 | CASSFRTGGNQPQHF | TGTGCCAGCAGCTTTCGGACAGGGGGCAATCAGCCCCAGCATTTT
- | TRBJ1-4 | TRBD1 | TRBV4-1 | CASSPPTGPNEKLFF | TGCGCCAGCAGCCCACCGACAGGGCCAAATGAAAAACTGTTTTTT
- | TRBJ2-5 | - | TRBV10-3 | CAISDSAETQYF | TGTGCCATCAGTGACTCCGCAGAGACCCAGTACTTC